One and the same sample provided the 30 T cell receptor beta chains below, sequenced in a study of T cell changes during pregnancy in multiple sclerosis. Profiled with immunoSEQ multiplex PCR; TCRdb holds only in-frame clones, not every one. The table shows around 97,000 clones, with around nine tenths occurring only once. Sequenced here: peripheral blood, sampled after pregnancy. These receptors originate from a female donor with multiple sclerosis, enrolled in a pregnancy study.

This clone showed up just once. This rearrangement joins TRBV30 to TRBJ2-7; TRBD2 is a possible D gene (6 bases). The CDR3 consists of 15 residues. Germline V gives CDR1 GTSNPN, CDR2 SVGIG (reference sequence). The V gene lost 0 bases and the J gene lost 6 bases, with 18 bases spanning the gap. CDR3 in amino acids: CAWSVADVWDSEQYF. The CDR3 bases are TGTGCCTGGAGTGTAGCGGACGTTTGGGACTCCGAGCAGTACTTC. The full variable domain, rest sourced from reference TRBV30 and TRBJ2-7, is SQTIHQWPATLVQPVGSPLSLECTVEGTSNPNLYWYRQAAGRGLQLLFYSVGIGQISSEVPQNLSASRPQDRQFILSSKKLLLSDSGFYLCAWSVADVWDSEQYFGPGTRLTVT.

The CDR3 loop is CASSSGQGVYEQYF. The CDR3, as DNA: TGTGCCAGCAGTTCAGGGCAGGGGGTTTACGAGCAGTACTTC. The chain links TRBV7-8 to TRBJ2-7, with 7 bases lining up with TRBD1. Unmatched junction bases numbered 9, after V lost 6 bases and J lost 4 bases. The CDR3 length is 14 residues. Germline CDR1 reads SGHVS; CDR2 reads FQNEAQ.

The chain links TRBV5-4 to TRBJ1-2, with 7 bases fitting TRBD1. CDR1 and CDR2 (germline): SGHNT, YYREEE (reference sequence). J was trimmed by 3 bases and V by 4 bases; bases with no gene match: 6. This CDR3 spans 14 amino acids. The DNA for the CDR3 is TGTGCCAGCAGCCTTGGACAGGTGGACTATGGCTACACCTTC. Translated, it gives CASSLGQVDYGYTF. Full variable domain (outside the CDR3, taken from reference TRBV5-4 and TRBJ1-2): ETGVTQSPTHLIKTRGQQVTLRCSSQSGHNTVSWYQQALGQGPQFIFQYYREEENGRGNFPPRFSGLQFPNYSSELNVNALELDDSALYLCASSLGQVDYGYTFGSGTRLTVV.

The chain joins TRBV2 to TRBJ2-7; D perhaps matches TRBD1 (6 bases). Germline V gene sequence: CDR1 SNHLY, CDR2 FYNNEI. V lost 1 base to trimming and J lost 5 bases, with 12 bases between them. The CDR3 sequence is 14 residues long. CDR3 residues: CASSEGGQSDEQYF. The CDR3 DNA sequence: TGTGCCAGCAGTGAAGGTGGACAGTCAGACGAGCAGTACTTC.

J is TRBJ2-7 and V is TRBV9; D possibly corresponds to TRBD1 (6 bases). This CDR3 has 17 amino acids. V lost 3 bases to trimming and J lost 2 bases, with 21 bases between them. The germline gives CDR1 SGDLS, CDR2 YYNGEE. The CDR3: CASSAPAGHPGAYEQYF. The CDR3 DNA reads as TGTGCCAGCAGCGCCCCCGCCGGGCACCCAGGGGCCTACGAGCAGTACTTC.

This chain connects TRBV19 to TRBJ1-5, with D possibly being TRBD1 (6 bases). The CDR3 totals 14 residues. Germline assignment: CDR1 LNHDA and CDR2 SQIVND (reference sequence). The V gene lost 7 bases and the J gene lost 4 bases, with 14 bases spanning the gap. This CDR3 is CASTPGTPNQPQHF. CDR3 coding DNA: TGTGCCAGTACCCCCGGGACACCAAATCAGCCCCAGCATTTT.

The chain carries TRBV7-2 and TRBJ1-1; tentative D call: TRBD1 (6 bases). This CDR3 contains 15 residues. Germline lookup yields CDR1 SGHTA and CDR2 FQGNSA. V lost 6 bases and J lost 2, with 16 bases in between. The CDR3 DNA sequence: TGTGCCAGCAGTCCCATCGGGGGGCGTAACACTGAAGCTTTCTTT. Protein: CASSPIGGRNTEAFF. Supplemented by reference TRBV7-2 and TRBJ1-1, the full variable domain reads GAGVSQSPSNKVTEKGKDVELRCDPISGHTALYWYRQSLGQGLEFLIYFQGNSAPDKSGLPSDRFSAERTGGSVSTLTIQRTQQEDSAVYLCASSPIGGRNTEAFFGQGTRLTVV.

V and J are TRBV7-3 and TRBJ2-2; maybe TRBD2 (8 bases). The CDR3 contains 17 residues. The V end lost 5 bases, the J end lost 0 bases, and 16 bases lay between the germline ends. Per germline, CDR1 SGHTA and CDR2 FQGTGA. CDR3 sequence: CASSRGGGQANTGELFF. The DNA for the CDR3 is TGTGCCAGCAGCCGGGGGGGAGGACAGGCGAACACCGGGGAGCTGTTTTTT.

The chain combines TRBV5-8 with TRBJ2-5, with TRBD2 identical over 10 bases. This CDR3 is 16 amino acids long. Unmatched junction bases numbered 7, after V lost 0 bases and J lost 5 bases. Germline-derived CDR1 and CDR2 are SGHTS and YDEGEE. CDR3 protein: CASSLVSGGPLETQYF. The DNA of the CDR3 is TGTGCCAGCAGCTTGGTTAGCGGGGGGCCCTTGGAGACCCAGTACTTC. The variable domain in full, completed from reference TRBV5-8 and TRBJ2-5, reads EAGVTQSPTHLIKTRGQQATLRCSPISGHTSVYWYQQALGLGLQFLLWYDEGEERNRGNFPPRFSGRQFPNYSSELNVNALELEDSALYLCASSLVSGGPLETQYFGPGTRLLVL.

The chain couples TRBV4-2 to TRBJ2-1; 12 bases map to TRBD2. The CDR3 sequence is 15 residues long. Germline lookup yields CDR1 LGHNA and CDR2 YNFKEQ. V shed 4 bases, J shed 6 bases, and the junction held 4 bases outside the gene matches. Here the CDR3 DNA reads TGTGCCAGCAGCCTCACTAGCGGGGGGTCCAATGAGCAGTTCTTC. Protein product: CASSLTSGGSNEQFF.

This chain joins TRBV9 and TRBJ1-5; the D gene is possibly TRBD1 (6 bases). Trimming cost V 4 bases and J 0 bases, with 11 bases left between them. The CDR3 loop spans 15 amino acids. Per germline, CDR1 SGDLS and CDR2 YYNGEE. CDR3 nucleotides: TGTGCCAGCAGCCCAGGGGCGTATAGCAATCAGCCCCAGCATTTT. It translates to CASSPGAYSNQPQHF.

The chain uses TRBV7-2 and TRBJ1-5; 11 nucleotides align to TRBD1. The length of the CDR3 is 15 residues. V trimming: 5 bases; J trimming: 5 bases; junction bases outside the gene matches: 5. Germline CDR1 and CDR2: SGHTA and FQGNSA. As DNA, the CDR3 is TGTGCCAGCAGCCGTAGGACAGGGGGCGATCAGCCCCAGCATTTT. Encoded protein: CASSRRTGGDQPQHF.

The genes are TRBV18 and TRBJ2-7, with TRBD1 identical over 7 bases. Looked up from germline, CDR1 is KGHSH and CDR2 is LQKENI. Trimming at V came to 6 bases and at J to 0 bases, leaving 8 bases not matched to a gene. CDR3 size: 15 residues. CDR3 sequence: CASSPGQAISYEQYF. The CDR3 DNA sequence: TGTGCCAGCTCTCCTGGACAGGCGATCTCCTACGAGCAGTACTTC.

This chain connects TRBV21-1 to TRBJ1-5; no check of the table's D call, TRBD1, against the DNA was made. TRBV21-1 is termed a pseudogene. The CDR3 is 12 residues long. The CDR3 is CASSKADQPQHF. The CDR3 DNA is TGTGCCAGCAGCAAGGCTGATCAGCCCCAGCATTTT.

The chain recombines TRBV7-9 with TRBJ2-3, with 10 bases fitting TRBD1. Per germline, CDR1 SEHNR and CDR2 FQNEAQ (reference sequence). The CDR3 loop spans 16 amino acids. The J segment lost 2 bases and the V segment lost 5 bases, leaving 7 bases of the junction unmatched. CDR3 residues: CASSRSGTGVTDTQYF. For the CDR3, the DNA is TGTGCCAGCAGCCGTTCCGGGACAGGGGTCACAGATACGCAGTATTTT. The complete variable domain, with remaining parts taken from reference TRBV7-9 and TRBJ2-3, reads DTGVSQNPRHKITKRGQNVTFRCDPISEHNRLYWYRQTLGQGPEFLTYFQNEAQLEKSRLLSDRFSAERPKGSFSTLEIQRTEQGDSAMYLCASSRSGTGVTDTQYFGPGTRLTVL.

This rearrangement joins TRBV29-1 to TRBJ1-2; D unresolved. Germline CDR1 reads SQVTM; CDR2 reads ANQGSEA. The V end was cut by 0 bases, the J end by 6 bases, with 11 bases between. This CDR3 contains 13 residues. The CDR3 region is CSVEDQDYNGYTF. In DNA, the CDR3 is TGCAGCGTTGAAGATCAAGATTACAATGGCTACACCTTC.

The chain employs TRBV27 and TRBJ2-3; 10 bases agree with TRBD2. The CDR3 is 17 amino acids. CDR1 and CDR2 from the germline V gene are MNHEY and SMNVEV (reference sequence). V lost 7 bases, J lost 6 bases, and 16 bases stayed unmatched. For the CDR3, the DNA is TGTGCCAGCACAAACTGGGGAGCGGGAGGGCCATCGGATACGCAGTATTTT. Translation: CASTNWGAGGPSDTQYF.

A few counts support this clone. The chain is built from TRBV11-2 and TRBJ1-2, with a possible D match to TRBD1 (5 bases). The ends were cut back, 3 bases at V and 8 bases at J, with 13 bases in the middle. Germline CDR1 and CDR2: SGHAT and FQNNGV. The CDR3 totals 13 residues. CDR3 DNA: TGTGCCAGCAGCTTTCAGGGAGCGGGCGGCTACACCTTC. Residues: CASSFQGAGGYTF. The full variable domain, in which reference TRBV11-2 and TRBJ1-2 provide the parts outside the CDR3, is EAGVAQSPRYKIIEKRQSVAFWCNPISGHATLYWYQQILGQGPKLLIQFQNNGVVDDSQLPKDRFSAERLKGVDSTLKIQPAKLEDSAVYLCASSFQGAGGYTFGSGTRLTVV.

The chain has TRBV5-4 and TRBJ2-5; tentative D call: TRBD2 (6 bases). Trimming stripped 4 bases from V and 3 bases from J, with 16 bases between. Germline CDR1 and CDR2: SGHNT and YYREEE (reference sequence). This CDR3 contains 15 residues. CDR3 in DNA: TGTGCCAGCAGCCCCACTAGCTACGGGGAAGAGACCCAGTACTTC. Translation: CASSPTSYGEETQYF.

This chain joins TRBV5-4 and TRBJ2-7; 7 bases map to TRBD1. This CDR3 spans 14 amino acids. Germline assignment: CDR1 SGHNT and CDR2 YYREEE (reference sequence). V shed 0 bases, J shed 6 bases, and the junction held 6 bases outside the gene matches. CDR3 region: CASSLATGVSEQYF. CDR3 nucleotide sequence: TGTGCCAGCAGCTTGGCTACAGGGGTCTCCGAGCAGTACTTC.

The chain is built from TRBV5-1 and TRBJ2-2; 8 bases fit TRBD1. The CDR3 length is 16 residues. Looked up from germline, CDR1 is SGHRS and CDR2 is YFSETQ. V was clipped by 4 bases and J by 0 bases; unmatched bases: 5. The CDR3 DNA sequence: TGCGCCAGCAGCCCCAGGACAGGGACGAACACCGGGGAGCTGTTTTTT. It translates to CASSPRTGTNTGELFF.

The chain's CDR3 is CASGDRVPNQPQHF. CDR3 sequence (DNA): TGTGCCAGTGGGGACAGGGTCCCTAATCAGCCCCAGCATTTT. The rearrangement links TRBV19 to TRBJ1-5; 9 bases map to TRBD1. V was clipped by 8 bases and J by 4 bases; unmatched bases: 6. Per germline, CDR1 LNHDA and CDR2 SQIVND (reference sequence). CDR3 length equals 14 residues. The full variable domain, completed using reference TRBV19 and TRBJ1-5, is DGGITQSPKYLFRKEGQNVTLSCEQNLNHDAMYWYRQDPGQGLRLIYYSQIVNDFQKGDIAEGYSVSREKKESFPLTVTSAQKNPTAFYLCASGDRVPNQPQHFGDGTRLSIL.

The V gene is TRBV28, the J gene TRBJ1-5; 8 bases match TRBD1. Unmatched junction bases numbered 14, after V lost 11 bases and J lost 5 bases. The CDR3 has 15 amino acids. Germline V lookup: CDR1 MDHEN, CDR2 SYDVKM. The CDR3 DNA reads as TGTGCCTGCAATAAGGCAGGGGGCCGCCATCAGCCCCAGCATTTT. Translating gives CACNKAGGRHQPQHF. Combining the CDR3 with reference TRBV28 and TRBJ1-5 gives the whole variable domain DVKVTQSSRYLVKRTGEKVFLECVQDMDHENMFWYRQDPGLGLRLIYFSYDVKMKEKGDIPEGYSVSREKKERFSLILESASTNQTSMYLCACNKAGGRHQPQHFGDGTRLSIL.

V and J are TRBV27 and TRBJ2-7; D might be TRBD2 (6 bases). Germline-derived CDR1 and CDR2 are MNHEY and SMNVEV (reference sequence). This CDR3 is 16 amino acids long. V lost 6 bases to trimming and J lost 0 bases, with 18 bases between them. CDR3 sequence: CASSLYLGSGSYEQYF. The CDR3 nucleotides read TGTGCCAGCAGCCTGTATCTAGGTAGCGGCTCCTACGAGCAGTACTTC.

The chain is built from TRBV6-5 and TRBJ2-1; 11 bases fit TRBD2. There are 15 residues in the CDR3. Trimming at V came to 5 bases and at J to 4 bases, leaving 4 bases not matched to a gene. The germline V gene encodes CDR1 MNHEY and CDR2 SVGAGI. The CDR3 loop reads CASSPGTSGYNEQFF. The CDR3 DNA reads TGTGCCAGCAGTCCTGGGACTAGCGGATACAATGAGCAGTTCTTC.

V gene TRBV9 combines with J gene TRBJ1-2; weak D call: TRBD1 (6 bases). The CDR3 runs to 15 residues. Deletions cut 0 bases from V and 5 bases from J, with 14 bases between. Germline assignment: CDR1 SGDLS and CDR2 YYNGEE. The CDR3 protein is CASSVGGGGGYGYTF. In DNA, the CDR3 is TGTGCCAGCAGCGTAGGGGGAGGGGGAGGATATGGCTACACCTTC. Supplemented by reference TRBV9 and TRBJ1-2, the full variable domain reads DSGVTQTPKHLITATGQRVTLRCSPRSGDLSVYWYQQSLDQGLQFLIQYYNGEERAKGNILERFSAQQFPDLHSELNLSSLELGDSALYFCASSVGGGGGYGYTFGSGTRLTVV.

This clone was found once. CDR3: CAISERKRPYEQYF. Written as DNA, the CDR3 is TGTGCCATCAGTGAGAGGAAGCGTCCCTACGAGCAGTACTTC. The rearrangement joins TRBV10-3 to TRBJ2-7; D is unresolved. This CDR3 is 14 amino acids long. CDR1 is ENHRY, CDR2 SYGVKD, per germline. V dropped 2 bases and J dropped 2 bases, with 10 bases sitting between them.

The chain uses TRBV29-1 and TRBJ1-1; 7 bases match TRBD1. Germline V gene sequence: CDR1 SQVTM, CDR2 ANQGSEA. This CDR3 is built from 12 residues. V lost 4 bases and J lost 7; bases outside the gene matches: 6. As DNA, the CDR3 is TGCAGCGTTGTCCACAGGGGAATTGAAGCTTTCTTT. As protein: CSVVHRGIEAFF.

The chain carries TRBV5-5 and TRBJ1-2; no clear D gene. The V gene's germline CDR1 is SGHKS and CDR2 YYEKEE (reference sequence). The V end lost 0 bases, the J end lost 9 bases, and 18 bases lay between the germline ends. The CDR3 loop spans 15 amino acids. CDR3 bases: TGTGCCAGCAGCTTGGCCCTCCGGGGTCAGAAAAGCTACACCTTC. Its translation is CASSLALRGQKSYTF.

This chain links TRBV2 with TRBJ2-1; the D gene is possibly TRBD2 (5 bases). The CDR3 is made up of 13 amino acids. Trimming stripped 6 bases from V and 2 bases from J, with 8 bases between. Germline lookup yields CDR1 SNHLY and CDR2 FYNNEI. In DNA, the CDR3 is TGTGCCAGCAGCAGCGGAACCTACAATGAGCAGTTCTTC. It translates to CASSSGTYNEQFF. Variable domain in full (rest from reference TRBV2 and TRBJ2-1): EPEVTQTPSHQVTQMGQEVILRCVPISNHLYFYWYRQILGQKVEFLVSFYNNEISEKSEIFDDQFSVERPDGSNFTLKIRSTKLEDSAMYFCASSSGTYNEQFFGPGTRLTVL.